Detailed here is one T cell receptor beta chain. Germline CDR1 is LNHNV and CDR2 is YYDKDF (reference sequence). Trimming removed 0 bases at V and 0 bases at J, with 9 bases between. The length of the CDR3 is 15 residues. Measured with immunoSEQ multiplex PCR; TCRdb has only the in-frame clones, and not every one. The table shows about 150,000 clones, with about 94% occurring only once. The sample comes from a study of cytomegalovirus exposure and HLA in healthy donors. The chain is built from TRBV15 and TRBJ2-7; D possibly corresponds to TRBD2 (5 bases). This clonotype was sampled from a man between 18 and 35 years old in good health and CMV-seropositive. The sample comprised PBMCs. The CDR3 region is CATSRDVGSSYEQYF. CDR3 coding DNA: TGTGCCACCAGCAGAGATGTGGGGAGCTCCTACGAGCAGTACTTC.